Included here is one T cell receptor (beta chain) sequence, with context. These data belong to a study of OX40 agonist ivuxolimab in advanced cancers. Across the whole study: As their treatment, patients were administered ivuxolimab, an agonistic anti-OX40 (CD134) antibody.

Data came from immunoSEQ multiplex PCR; TCRdb stores just in-frame clones and leaves some out. The sample has over 30,000 clones, roughly 80% seen once. With 4 bases removed from V and 3 bases from J, the gap between germline ends came to 12 bases. This CDR3 comprises 14 residues. CDR1 MNHEY and CDR2 SMNVEV come from the germline V gene (reference sequence). Sequences were derived from CD4+ or CD8+ T cells sorted from blood, sampled in a trial of the OX40 agonist ivuxolimab. The TCR originated in an adult with an advanced solid tumor such as melanoma, head and neck, liver or kidney cancer. V and J are TRBV27 and TRBJ1-1; no definite D call. For the CDR3, the DNA is TGTGCCAGCAGTTCCCGGACGGATTACACTGAAGCTTTCTTT. As protein: CASSSRTDYTEAFF.